The entry that follows covers one T cell receptor beta chain sequence. Method: immunoSEQ multiplex PCR; TCRdb's copy keeps in-frame clones and lacks some. This sample carries around 300,000 clones, over 75% of them seen once, and the ten largest clones take around 10%. This sample was included in a study of blood T cell repertoires in COVID-19. Whole-study context: There were acute and convalescent COVID-19 samples, and they came from the United States, Italy and Spain. The analysed material was cDNA or gDNA that came from T cells, B-cell-depleted T cells, or PBMCs.

Trimming took off 4 bases at V and 5 bases at J, with 20 bases between the two ends. Germline V gene data show CDR1 as MNHNS and CDR2 as SASEGT. This CDR3 has 16 amino acids. The chain joins TRBV6-1 to TRBJ1-2; tentative D call: TRBD1 (6 bases). The clonotype originates from a woman aged 65 to 85 with acute or convalescent COVID-19. Sequenced input: peripheral blood. The CDR3 coding sequence is TGTGCCAGCAGTGTGACGTACGGACAGCAAATATATGGCTACACCTTC. Translating gives CASSVTYGQQIYGYTF.